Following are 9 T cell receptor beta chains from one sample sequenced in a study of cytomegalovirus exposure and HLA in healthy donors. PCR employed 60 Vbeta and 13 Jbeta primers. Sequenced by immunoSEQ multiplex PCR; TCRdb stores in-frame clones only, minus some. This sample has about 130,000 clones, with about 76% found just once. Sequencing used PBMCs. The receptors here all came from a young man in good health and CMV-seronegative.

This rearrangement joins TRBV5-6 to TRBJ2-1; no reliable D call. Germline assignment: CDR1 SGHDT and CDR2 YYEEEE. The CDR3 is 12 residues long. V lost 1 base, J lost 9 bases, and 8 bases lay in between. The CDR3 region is CASSLRESEQFF. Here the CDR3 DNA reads TGTGCCAGCAGCTTGCGAGAGAGTGAGCAGTTCTTC.

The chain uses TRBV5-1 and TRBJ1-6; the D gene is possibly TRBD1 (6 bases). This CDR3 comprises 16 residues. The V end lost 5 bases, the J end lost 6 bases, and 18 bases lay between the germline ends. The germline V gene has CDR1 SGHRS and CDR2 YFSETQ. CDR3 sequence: CASRYERGQFNSPLHF. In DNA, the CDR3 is TGCGCCAGCAGATACGAGAGAGGACAGTTTAATTCACCCCTCCACTTT.

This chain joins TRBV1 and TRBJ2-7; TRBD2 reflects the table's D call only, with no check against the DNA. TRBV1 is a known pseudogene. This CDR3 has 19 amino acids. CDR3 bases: TGCACCAGCAGCCAGTTACAGGGAACTAGCGGGGGGGAACACTACGAGCAGTACTTC. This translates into CTSSQLQGTSGGEHYEQYF.

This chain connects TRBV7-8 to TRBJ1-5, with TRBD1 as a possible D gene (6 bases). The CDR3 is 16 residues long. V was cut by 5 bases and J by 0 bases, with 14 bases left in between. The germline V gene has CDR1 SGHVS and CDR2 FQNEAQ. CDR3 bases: TGTGCCAGCAGCCCTTGGACAGAGAATAGCAATCAGCCCCAGCATTTT. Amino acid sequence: CASSPWTENSNQPQHF. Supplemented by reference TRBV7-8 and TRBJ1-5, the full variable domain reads GAGVSQSPRYKVAKRGQDVALRCDPISGHVSLFWYQQALGQGPEFLTYFQNEAQLDKSGLPSDRFFAERPEGSVSTLKIQRTQQEDSAVYLCASSPWTENSNQPQHFGDGTRLSIL.

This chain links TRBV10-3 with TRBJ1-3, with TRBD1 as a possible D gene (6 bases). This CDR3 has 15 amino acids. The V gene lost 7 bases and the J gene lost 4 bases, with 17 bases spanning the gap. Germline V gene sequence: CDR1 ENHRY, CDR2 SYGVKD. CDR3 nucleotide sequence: TGTGCCATCACTACAGGGAAACCCCCAGGAAACACCATATATTTT. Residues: CAITTGKPPGNTIYF.

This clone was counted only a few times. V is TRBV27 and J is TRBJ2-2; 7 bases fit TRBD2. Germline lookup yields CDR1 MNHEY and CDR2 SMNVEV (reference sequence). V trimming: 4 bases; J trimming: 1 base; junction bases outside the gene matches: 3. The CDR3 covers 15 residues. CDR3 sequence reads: CASSSRTRNTGELFF. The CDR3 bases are TGTGCCAGCAGTTCCAGGACTAGGAACACCGGGGAGCTGTTTTTT.

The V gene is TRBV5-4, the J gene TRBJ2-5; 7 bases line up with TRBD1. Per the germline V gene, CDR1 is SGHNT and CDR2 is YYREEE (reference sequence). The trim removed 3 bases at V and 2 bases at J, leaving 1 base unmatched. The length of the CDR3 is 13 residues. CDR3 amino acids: CASSSRGQETQYF. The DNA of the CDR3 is TGTGCCAGCAGCTCCAGGGGGCAAGAGACCCAGTACTTC.

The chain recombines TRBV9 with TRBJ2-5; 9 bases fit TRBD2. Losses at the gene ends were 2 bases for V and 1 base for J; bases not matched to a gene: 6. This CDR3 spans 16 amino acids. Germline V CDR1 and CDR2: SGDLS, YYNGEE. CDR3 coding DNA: TGTGCCAGCAGCGTCAGAACTAGCGGGTTCCAAGAGACCCAGTACTTC. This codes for CASSVRTSGFQETQYF.

The CDR3 spells CASSLRTGANNEQFF. The CDR3 DNA sequence: TGTGCCAGCAGCTTAAGGACAGGGGCCAACAATGAGCAGTTCTTC. The V call is TRBV7-8, the J call TRBJ2-1; 9 nucleotides align to TRBD1. CDR1 is SGHVS and CDR2 is FQNEAQ in the germline V gene. The trim removed 2 bases at V and 5 bases at J, leaving 4 bases unmatched. The CDR3 is 15 amino acids.